The source of this T cell receptor (beta chain) is a study of identical twins' blood T cells. Points from the study as a whole: Shared CDR3 clonotype counts between two donors mainly tracked the product of their cloneset sizes, twins included.

The CDR3 totals 14 residues. V shed 3 bases and J shed 6 bases, with 11 bases lying between them. Germline CDR1 reads SGHVS; CDR2 reads FNYEAQ. To note about this clonotype: As yet, its antigen is unknown.

MiXCR, run by TCRdb on the 5' RACE reads, gives a single entry per CDR3 protein. The data show 350,000 to 400,000 distinct CDR3 sequences, with more than 25% seen just once and about 6% held by the top ten. This TCR derives from a woman aged 18 to 50 in good health. Material: PBMCs. This rearrangement joins TRBV7-6 to TRBJ2-2; no reliable D call. CDR3 residues: CASSFVGLSGELFF. The CDR3 region has the DNA TGTGCCAGCAGCTTTGTGGGGTTGTCCGGGGAGCTGTTTTTT.